These T cell receptor beta chains were read from a single sample in a study of blood T cells in healthy people across ages. MiXCR, applied by TCRdb to the 5' RACE reads, yields one record per CDR3 protein. The repertoire holds just under 900,000 distinct CDR3 sequences, roughly 26% seen once, with approximately 15% in the top ten. Sequenced material: blood. The receptors stem from a woman older than 75 in good health. The CDR3 runs from the conserved cysteine through the conserved F or W. The D gene is left open where the match is weak. A row's size may be missing; if present it is once, few, many or a size class.

V gene: TRBV7-2
D gene: -
J gene: TRBJ1-3
clone size: few
CDR3 length: 15
CDR3 protein: CASSLGLASGNTIYF
CDR3 DNA: TGTGCCAGCAGCTTGGGGTTAGCCTCTGGAAACACCATATATTTT

V gene: TRBV14
D gene: -
J gene: TRBJ2-1
clone size: few
CDR3 length: 15
CDR3 protein: CASSQVAASYNEQFF
CDR3 DNA: TGTGCCAGCAGCCAAGTCGCAGCCTCCTACAATGAGCAGTTCTTC

V gene: TRBV5-1
D gene: TRBD1
J gene: TRBJ1-1
clone size: few
CDR3 length: 15
CDR3 protein: CASFGQGKVGTEAFF
CDR3 DNA: TGCGCCAGCTTCGGACAGGGGAAGGTCGGGACTGAAGCTTTCTTT

V gene: TRBV20-1
D gene: -
J gene: TRBJ2-3
clone size: many
CDR3 length: 15
CDR3 protein: CSASGAGLSTDTQYF
CDR3 DNA: TGCAGTGCCTCAGGGGCCGGACTAAGCACAGATACGCAGTATTTT

V gene: TRBV12-3/TRBV12-4
D gene: -
J gene: TRBJ2-3
clone size: once
CDR3 length: 17
CDR3 protein: CASKLQRTRGGEDMQYF
CDR3 DNA: TGTGCCAGCAAACTACAACGGACTAGAGGGGGAGAAGATATGCAGTATTTT

V gene: TRBV12-3/TRBV12-4
D gene: -
J gene: TRBJ2-1
clone size: many
CDR3 length: 14
CDR3 protein: CASSFSYSYNEQFF
CDR3 DNA: TGTGCCAGCAGTTTTTCCTACTCCTACAATGAGCAGTTCTTC

V gene: TRBV12-3/TRBV12-4
D gene: TRBD1
J gene: TRBJ1-4
clone size: once
CDR3 length: 14
CDR3 protein: CASSLGQDKGKLFF
CDR3 DNA: TGTGCCAGCAGTCTGGGACAGGACAAGGGAAAACTGTTTTTT

V gene: TRBV10-3
D gene: TRBD1
J gene: TRBJ1-1
clone size: few
CDR3 length: 17
CDR3 protein: CAIGRDRGFPMNTEAFF
CDR3 DNA: TGTGCCATTGGTCGGGACAGGGGATTTCCAATGAACACTGAAGCTTTCTTT

V gene: TRBV10-3
D gene: TRBD2
J gene: TRBJ2-3
clone size: -
CDR3 length: 15
CDR3 protein: CAINKQAGGTDTQYF
CDR3 DNA: TGTGCCATCAACAAACAGGCGGGGGGGACAGATACGCAGTATTTT

V gene: TRBV5-1
D gene: TRBD2
J gene: TRBJ2-1
clone size: many
CDR3 length: 20
CDR3 protein: CASSSRTSGGTVLSYNEQFF
CDR3 DNA: TGCGCCAGCAGCTCCCGGACTAGCGGGGGGACCGTTTTGTCCTACAATGAGCAGTTCTTC

V gene: TRBV12-3/TRBV12-4
D gene: TRBD1
J gene: TRBJ2-3
clone size: -
CDR3 length: 15
CDR3 protein: CASSWTGQFTDTQYF
CDR3 DNA: TGTGCCAGCAGTTGGACAGGGCAGTTCACAGATACGCAGTATTTT

V gene: TRBV6-1
D gene: -
J gene: TRBJ2-7
clone size: many
CDR3 length: 17
CDR3 protein: CASSEASGGRGIYEQYF
CDR3 DNA: TGTGCCAGCAGTGAAGCGTCCGGCGGACGGGGAATCTACGAGCAGTACTTC

V gene: TRBV10-3
D gene: TRBD1
J gene: TRBJ2-3
clone size: many
CDR3 length: 15
CDR3 protein: CAISRGQGIADTQYF
CDR3 DNA: TGTGCCATCAGCAGGGGACAGGGTATTGCAGATACGCAGTATTTT

V gene: TRBV3-1
D gene: TRBD1
J gene: TRBJ2-1
clone size: -
CDR3 length: 14
CDR3 protein: CASSQTTGLHEQFF
CDR3 DNA: TGTGCCAGCAGCCAAACGACAGGGCTCCATGAGCAGTTCTTC

V gene: TRBV3-1
D gene: -
J gene: TRBJ2-3
clone size: many
CDR3 length: 18
CDR3 protein: CASSRPPKRGISADTQYF
CDR3 DNA: TGTGCCAGCAGCCGCCCACCCAAACGGGGGATATCGGCAGATACGCAGTATTTT

V gene: TRBV6-2/TRBV6-3
D gene: -
J gene: TRBJ1-5
clone size: -
CDR3 length: 14
CDR3 protein: CASPEAYSNQPQHF
CDR3 DNA: TGTGCCAGCCCAGAAGCCTATAGCAATCAGCCCCAGCATTTT

V gene: TRBV7-2
D gene: -
J gene: TRBJ1-5
clone size: few
CDR3 length: 16
CDR3 protein: CASSLEGSSGNQPQHF
CDR3 DNA: TGTGCCAGCAGCTTAGAGGGGTCATCTGGCAATCAGCCCCAGCATTTT

V gene: TRBV28
D gene: -
J gene: TRBJ2-7
clone size: -
CDR3 length: 13
CDR3 protein: CASSLRVPYEQYF
CDR3 DNA: TGTGCCAGCAGTTTAAGGGTGCCCTACGAGCAGTACTTC

V gene: TRBV28
D gene: TRBD2
J gene: TRBJ2-3
clone size: many
CDR3 length: 13
CDR3 protein: CASRTSATDTQYF
CDR3 DNA: TGTGCCAGCAGAACTAGCGCGACAGATACGCAGTATTTT

V gene: TRBV15
D gene: -
J gene: TRBJ2-2
clone size: -
CDR3 length: 15
CDR3 protein: CATSRGSTNTGELFF
CDR3 DNA: TGTGCCACCAGCAGAGGATCGACGAACACCGGGGAGCTGTTTTTT

V gene: TRBV28
D gene: -
J gene: TRBJ2-7
clone size: many
CDR3 length: 11
CDR3 protein: CASSLRYEQYF
CDR3 DNA: TGTGCCAGCAGCCTCCGCTACGAGCAGTACTTC

V gene: TRBV12-3/TRBV12-4
D gene: -
J gene: TRBJ1-4
clone size: -
CDR3 length: 14
CDR3 protein: CASSLGQFNEKLFF
CDR3 DNA: TGTGCCAGCAGCCTCGGACAATTTAATGAAAAACTGTTTTTT